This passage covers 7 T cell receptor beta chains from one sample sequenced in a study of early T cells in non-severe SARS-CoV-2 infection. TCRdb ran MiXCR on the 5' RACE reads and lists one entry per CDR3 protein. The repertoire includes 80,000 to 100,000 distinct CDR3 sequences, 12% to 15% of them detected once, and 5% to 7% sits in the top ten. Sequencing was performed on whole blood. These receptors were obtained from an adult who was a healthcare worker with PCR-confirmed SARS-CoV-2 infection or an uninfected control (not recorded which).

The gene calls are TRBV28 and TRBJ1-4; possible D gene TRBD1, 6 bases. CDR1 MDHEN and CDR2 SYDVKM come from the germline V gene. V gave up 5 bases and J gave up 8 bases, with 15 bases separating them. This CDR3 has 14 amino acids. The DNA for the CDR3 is TGTGCCAGCAGTGGCGGGGGGCTAAGAGAAAAACTGTTTTTT. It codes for CASSGGGLREKLFF.

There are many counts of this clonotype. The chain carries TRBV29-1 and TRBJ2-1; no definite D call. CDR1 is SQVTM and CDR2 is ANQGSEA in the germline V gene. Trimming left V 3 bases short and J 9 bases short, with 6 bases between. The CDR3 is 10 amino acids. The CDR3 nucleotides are TGCAGCGTTGATCTGGGTGAGCAGTTCTTC. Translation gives CSVDLGEQFF.

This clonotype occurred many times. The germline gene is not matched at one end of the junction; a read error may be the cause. The CDR3 region is CASSLVGGSNQPQHF. In DNA form, the CDR3 reads TGTGCCAGCAGCTTAGTTGGTGGGAGCAATCAGCCCCAGCATTTT. This rearrangement joins TRBV5-1 to TRBJ1-5; D remains ambiguous. In germline, CDR1 is SGHRS, CDR2 YFSETQ. This CDR3 has 15 residues.

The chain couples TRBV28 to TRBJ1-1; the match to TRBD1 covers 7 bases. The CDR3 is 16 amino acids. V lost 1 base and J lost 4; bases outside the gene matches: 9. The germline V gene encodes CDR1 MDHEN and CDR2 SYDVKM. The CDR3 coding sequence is TGTGCCAGCAGTTTATATCGGTTAAGGGGGCTCACTGAAGCTTTCTTT. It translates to CASSLYRLRGLTEAFF.

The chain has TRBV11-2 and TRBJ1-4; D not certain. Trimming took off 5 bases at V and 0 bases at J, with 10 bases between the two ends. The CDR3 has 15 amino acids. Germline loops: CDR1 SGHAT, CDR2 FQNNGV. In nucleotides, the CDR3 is TGTGCCAGCAGCGTCTCCAGCTCAACTAATGAAAAACTGTTTTTT. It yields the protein CASSVSSSTNEKLFF. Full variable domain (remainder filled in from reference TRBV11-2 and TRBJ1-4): EAGVAQSPRYKIIEKRQSVAFWCNPISGHATLYWYQQILGQGPKLLIQFQNNGVVDDSQLPKDRFSAERLKGVDSTLKIQPAKLEDSAVYLCASSVSSSTNEKLFFGSGTQLSVL.

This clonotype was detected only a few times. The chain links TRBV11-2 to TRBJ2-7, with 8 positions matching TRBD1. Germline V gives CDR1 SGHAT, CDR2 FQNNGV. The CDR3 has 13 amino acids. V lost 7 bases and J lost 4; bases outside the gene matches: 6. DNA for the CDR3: TGTGCCAGCACCTCCGGGGACAGGTACGAGCAGTACTTC. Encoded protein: CASTSGDRYEQYF.

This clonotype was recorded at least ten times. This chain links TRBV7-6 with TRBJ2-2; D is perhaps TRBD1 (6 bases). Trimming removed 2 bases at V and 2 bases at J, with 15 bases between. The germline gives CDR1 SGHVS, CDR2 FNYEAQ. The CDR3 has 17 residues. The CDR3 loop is CASSLSLTGGNTGELFF. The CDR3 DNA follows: TGTGCCAGCAGCTTATCGCTGACAGGAGGAAACACCGGGGAGCTGTTTTTT.